These 9 T cell receptor beta chains share one sample of origin, sequenced in a study of blood T cell repertoires in COVID-19 (TCRdb year 2020). Receptor amplification or capture employed the immunoSEQ multiplex PCR assay. The clones in this table, taken by TCRdb from immuneACCESS, are in-frame only. Not every clone is retained; where verified, under half of the shortfall comes from an unresolved V gene, and the cause of the rest is unknown. For this sample the table gives 240,000 or so clones, of which around 79% were detected only once. Of the sample, over 3% is held by the ten largest clones. The sample comprised peripheral blood. The receptor set was obtained from a woman aged 80 or over with acute or convalescent COVID-19.

The chain links TRBV4-1 to TRBJ2-6; the D gene is possibly TRBD2 (6 bases). V shed 1 base and J shed 3 bases, with 13 bases lying between them. CDR1 and CDR2 from the germline V gene are MGHRA and YSYEKL. The CDR3 totals 17 residues. The CDR3 loop is CASSQGLGEVGANVLTF. Here the CDR3 DNA reads TGCGCCAGCAGCCAAGGATTGGGGGAGGTTGGGGCCAACGTCCTGACTTTC.

The chain carries TRBV6-6 and TRBJ2-5, with a tentative D call TRBD2 (6 bases). CDR1 MNHNY and CDR2 SVGAGI come from the germline V gene (reference sequence). The V end was cut by 6 bases, the J end by 5 bases, with 10 bases between. CDR3 length: 12 residues. Here the CDR3 reads CASRTAGETQYF. The CDR3 region has the DNA TGTGCCAGCAGGACCGCGGGGGAGACCCAGTACTTC.

The rearrangement uses TRBV5-1 and TRBJ2-3, with 13 bases matching TRBD2. Per the germline V gene, CDR1 is SGHRS and CDR2 is YFSETQ. There are 16 residues in the CDR3. Germline trimming cut 5 bases from V and 3 bases from J; bases unmatched to any gene: 6. CDR3 protein: CASSLGLAGKTDTQYF. CDR3 sequence (DNA): TGCGCCAGCAGTCTGGGACTAGCGGGAAAGACAGATACGCAGTATTTT.

The J gene is TRBJ1-5, the V gene TRBV18; 8 nucleotides agree with TRBD1. V was pared by 3 bases and J by 7 bases, with 8 bases of the junction left unmatched. CDR1 is KGHSH and CDR2 is LQKENI in the germline V gene. CDR3 size: 15 residues. In DNA form, the CDR3 reads TGTGCCAGCTCACCCCAACAGGGGGGGGGACAGCCCCAGCATTTT. This encodes CASSPQQGGGQPQHF.

CDR3 sequence (DNA): TGTGCCAGCAGTTACGTGGGTATTGGGCCGTCCAATGAGCAGTTCTTC. It translates to CASSYVGIGPSNEQFF. This chain uses TRBV6-2 or TRBV6-3 with TRBJ2-1; D not certain. Germline CDR1 MNHEY, CDR2 SVGEGT. The germline V and J ends were trimmed by 2 bases and 6 bases, with 17 bases remaining between them. The CDR3 extends over 16 amino acids.

This chain connects TRBV2 to TRBJ1-3, with D maybe TRBD1 (6 bases). CDR3 length equals 14 residues. V lost 1 base and J 6 bases, leaving 10 bases between the germline ends. Germline CDR1 is SNHLY and CDR2 is FYNNEI. This CDR3 reads CASSEVDRQNTIYF. The CDR3 DNA reads as TGTGCCAGCAGTGAAGTCGACAGGCAAAACACCATATATTTT.

The V and J genes are TRBV5-4 and TRBJ2-3; 9 nucleotides align to TRBD1. The CDR3 runs to 16 residues. From germline, CDR1 is SGHNT and CDR2 YYREEE (reference sequence). J lost 3 bases, V lost 2 bases, and 7 bases had no gene match. In DNA form, the CDR3 reads TGTGCCAGCAGCTTACCGGACAGGGGAATGACAGATACGCAGTATTTT. This sequence encodes CASSLPDRGMTDTQYF.

J is TRBJ1-5 and V is TRBV5-1; D may be TRBD1 (5 bases). The V end lost 0 bases, the J end lost 7 bases, and 11 bases lay between the germline ends. The length of the CDR3 is 14 residues. Germline V CDR1 and CDR2: SGHRS, YFSETQ. The CDR3 region has the DNA TGCGCCAGCAGCTTGGGGGAGGGGAGGCAGCCCCAGCATTTT. The encoded protein is CASSLGEGRQPQHF. The full variable domain, its missing parts supplied by reference TRBV5-1 and TRBJ1-5, is KAGVTQTPRYLIKTRGQQVTLSCSPISGHRSVSWYQQTPGQGLQFLFEYFSETQRNKGNFPGRFSGRQFSNSRSEMNVSTLELGDSALYLCASSLGEGRQPQHFGDGTRLSIL.

There are a few counts of this clone. This chain uses TRBV5-4 with TRBJ2-1, with 10 bases that match TRBD2. CDR1 and CDR2 (germline): SGHNT, YYREEE (reference sequence). V gave up 3 bases and J gave up 3 bases; unmatched junction bases: 15. This CDR3 is 19 amino acids long. The CDR3 loop reads CASSSPGTSESKFYNEQFF. The CDR3 nucleotides read TGTGCCAGCAGCTCCCCCGGGACTAGCGAATCTAAATTCTACAATGAGCAGTTCTTC.